Sequencing of this T cell receptor beta chain was carried out in a study of T-cell reconstitution after alpha-beta-depleted transplantation in children. Study conclusions and caveats: As was reported, about two months after transplant, alpha-beta T cells came from several hundred expanded graft clones.

Preparation of the TCRbeta library used unique molecular identifiers. MiXCR, applied by TCRdb to the PCR reads, yields one record per CDR3 protein. The sample lists about 600,000 distinct CDR3 sequences; roughly 13% were seen once. The CDR3 covers 13 residues. Trimming cost V 0 bases and J 3 bases, with 4 bases left between them. Germline values: CDR1 LGHNA, CDR2 YSLEER. On this clonotype: What it binds is unknown.

The TCR comes from a male patient aged 5 to 17 who had a stem cell transplant for acute myeloid leukemia, so the T cells may come from the graft donor. The V gene is TRBV4-3, the J gene TRBJ2-3; D gene ambiguous. The input for sequencing was PBMCs, mostly from graft donor cells, taken 360 days after TCRalphabeta/CD19-depleted stem cell transplant. The CDR3 reads CASSQDPTDTQYF. The CDR3 DNA reads TGCGCCAGCAGCCAAGACCCGACAGATACGCAGTATTTT.